This T cell receptor (beta chain) was retrieved from a study of blood T cell repertoires in COVID-19. Data came from immunoSEQ multiplex PCR; TCRdb stores just in-frame clones and leaves some out. The sample has under 150,000 clones; more than 70% are singletons. The sequence was obtained from a woman aged 70-85 years who had recovered from COVID-19. Sequencing was performed on peripheral blood.

This CDR3 is CAIGVDRSNSPLHF. CDR3 in DNA: TGTGCCATCGGCGTAGACAGATCTAATTCACCCCTCCACTTT. The chain employs TRBV10-3 and TRBJ1-6, with D possibly TRBD1 on 5 matching bases. This CDR3 contains 14 residues. Trimming took 8 bases from V and 6 from J, leaving 14 bases between them. The germline V gene encodes CDR1 ENHRY and CDR2 SYGVKD.